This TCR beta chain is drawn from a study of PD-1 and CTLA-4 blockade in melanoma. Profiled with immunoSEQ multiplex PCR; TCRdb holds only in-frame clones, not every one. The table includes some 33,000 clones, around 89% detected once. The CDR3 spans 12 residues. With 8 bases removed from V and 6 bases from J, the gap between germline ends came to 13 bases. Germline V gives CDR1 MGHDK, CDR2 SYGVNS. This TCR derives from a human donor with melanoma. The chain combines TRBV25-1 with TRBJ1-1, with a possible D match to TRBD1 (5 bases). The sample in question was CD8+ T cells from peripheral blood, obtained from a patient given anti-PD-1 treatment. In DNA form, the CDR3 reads TGTGCCAGCGAGGACAATGGCCCTGAAGCTTTCTTT. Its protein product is CASEDNGPEAFF.